The present entry profiles one T cell receptor beta chain with its context. Germline assignment: CDR1 SGHTA and CDR2 FQGTGA. This CDR3 comprises 14 residues. Through 5' RACE with UMI labels, the TRB cDNA libraries were prepared. No DNA is given; TCRdb re-called the 5' RACE reads and lists each CDR3 protein once. Its table lists 55,000 to 70,000 distinct CDR3 sequences. This sample is drawn from a study of CXCR3-negative and CXCR3-positive naive CD8 T cells. The source is a human donor in good health. Some clones in this sample may be carry-over from other donors' samples. The source material was memory CD8+ T cells from blood. This chain joins TRBV7-3 and TRBJ2-3; TCRdb names TRBD2, which stays unverified in the absence of DNA. The CDR3 reads CASSLTGLPDTQYF.